This TCR beta chain derives from a study of metastatic and nonmetastatic thyroid tumors. At the level of the study: Where malignant and benign thyroid patients were concerned, repertoires were compared across blood and tumor or nodule tissue.

The table lists this clone with a few counts. Its antigen is as yet unknown. Study-level findings and limits: In blood and tumor, TCR beta diversity was reportedly significantly higher in malignant thyroid tumors than in benign nodules.

Authors' processing steps: Clinicopathological groups of papillary thyroid cancer showed CDR3 differences that were used to build a distant-metastasis classifier. Via MiXCR, TCRdb re-called the PCR reads. TCRdb, rather than the study authors, made the V and J calls. The sample carries 20,000 to 25,000 clones, roughly 23% recorded once. All patients reached thyroid surgery having received no treatment beforehand. This CDR3 comprises 10 residues. The V end was cut by 2 bases, the J end by 6 bases, with 4 bases between. The germline V gene encodes CDR1 DFQATT and CDR2 SNEGSKA (reference sequence). Sequencing was done on a sample of tumor tissue. This chain joins TRBV20-1 and TRBJ1-2, with no clear D. The TCR sequence derives from a female donor with papillary thyroid cancer or a benign thyroid nodule (not recorded which). Some clones in this sample may be carry-over from other donors' samples. In DNA form, the CDR3 reads TGCAGTGCTAGACGAAATGGCTACACCTTC. Translation gives CSARRNGYTF.